Listed below are T cell receptor beta chains from one sample, sequenced in a study of T cell changes during pregnancy in multiple sclerosis. Sequencing was performed with immunoSEQ multiplex PCR; in TCRdb, only in-frame clones are kept and a portion is missing. The table has about 59,000 clones, roughly nine tenths seen once. The sample here was peripheral blood, taken in the third trimester of pregnancy. The source is a female donor in good health, enrolled as a control in a pregnancy study. CDR3s include the opening cysteine and the closing phenylalanine or tryptophan. A D gene is named only where the DNA matches it firmly. A clone size is listed for some rows: how often the clone was seen (once, few, many), or a class if it is expanded.

cdr3_length j_call v_call clone_size d_call cdr3_nt cdr3_aa
16 TRBJ2-7 TRBV9 - TRBD2 TGTGCCAGCAGCGTGCGGGGGGGCAGGGGGATCAACGAGCAGTACTTC CASSVRGGRGINEQYF
15 TRBJ2-7 TRBV9 - TRBD1 TGTGCCAGCAGCGCCTCGATGACAGGGGGGTACGAGCAGTACTTC CASSASMTGGYEQYF
15 TRBJ2-7 TRBV6-1 once TRBD2 TGTGCCAGCAGTGGATGGTCTAGCGGGAGGTACGAGCAGTACTTC CASSGWSSGRYEQYF
14 TRBJ2-7 TRBV27 - TRBD1 TGTGCCAGCTCTAAATCGACAGGGGGCTACGAGCAGTACTTC CASSKSTGGYEQYF
17 TRBJ1-4 TRBV30 - - TGTGCCTGGAGTGTACCTAGGACAGCCCCAACTAATGAAAAACTGTTTTTT CAWSVPRTAPTNEKLFF
13 TRBJ1-2 TRBV11-1 - - TGTGCCAGCAGCACCTATGGCGAGGATGGCTACACCTTC CASSTYGEDGYTF
15 TRBJ1-5 TRBV5-1 - TRBD1 TGCGCCAGCAGCTTAACAGGGGATAGCAATCAGCCCCAGCATTTT CASSLTGDSNQPQHF
16 TRBJ1-5 TRBV2 - TRBD1 TGTGCCAGCATGGTGGACAGGCCTATTTTGAATCAGCCCCAGCATTTT CASMVDRPILNQPQHF
13 TRBJ1-1 TRBV18 - TRBD1 TGTGCCAGCTCACCTACAGGGGACACTGAAGCTTTCTTT CASSPTGDTEAFF
16 TRBJ2-7 TRBV5-1 - TRBD2 TGCGCCAGCAGCCCTGCACGGACTAGCGGCTCCTACGAGCAGTACTTC CASSPARTSGSYEQYF
15 TRBJ2-2 TRBV30 - TRBD2 TGTGCCTGGAGGTCGGTGCGGGAGGACACCGGGGAGCTGTTTTTT CAWRSVREDTGELFF
16 TRBJ2-1 TRBV9 - - TGTGCCAGCAGCGTGGGTCAGGTTAGCTCCTACAATGAGCAGTTCTTC CASSVGQVSSYNEQFF
16 TRBJ1-4 TRBV28 - - TGTGCCAGCAGTTTACCTTCGGACAGACTTAATGAAAAACTGTTTTTT CASSLPSDRLNEKLFF
14 TRBJ2-5 TRBV10-3 - TRBD1 TGTGCCATCAGTGCGGGGACAGGGGCAGAGACCCAGTACTTC CAISAGTGAETQYF
16 TRBJ2-3 TRBV10-3 - TRBD2 TGTGCCATCAGTAGTACTAGCGGAAGTAGCACAGATACGCAGTATTTT CAISSTSGSSTDTQYF
19 TRBJ1-5 TRBV11-2 - TRBD1 TGTGCCAGCAGCTTAGTCCGGGACAGGGGATCCCTAGGAAATCAGCCCCAGCATTTT CASSLVRDRGSLGNQPQHF
17 TRBJ1-3 TRBV4-1 - TRBD1 TGCGCCAGCAGCCACCCCTTCGGAGACAGGGATGGAAACACCATATATTTT CASSHPFGDRDGNTIYF
16 TRBJ2-7 TRBV9 - TRBD2 TGTGCCAGCAGCTCCACGGGTAGCGGGAGGGCCTACGAGCAGTACTTC CASSSTGSGRAYEQYF
15 TRBJ1-1 TRBV4-1 - - TGCGCCAGCAGCCAAGAGACAGTTATATCCGCTGAAGCTTTCTTT CASSQETVISAEAFF
15 TRBJ1-3 TRBV9 - - TGTGCCAGCAGCGTAGGACGGGGGACTGGAAACACCATATATTTT CASSVGRGTGNTIYF
11 TRBJ1-2 TRBV19 - - TGTGCCAGCGGACAGAACTATGGCTACACCTTC CASGQNYGYTF
14 TRBJ2-7 TRBV25-1 once - TGTGCCAGCAGTGAGGGCTCAGGGTTCGACGAGCAGTACTTC CASSEGSGFDEQYF
16 TRBJ1-6 TRBV9 - TRBD1 TGTGCCAGCAGCGTAGGTGACAGGGCGAAGAATTCACCCCTCCACTTT CASSVGDRAKNSPLHF
14 TRBJ2-1 TRBV9 - TRBD2 TGTGCCAGCAGCTCTAGCGGGAGTACGAATGAGCAGTTCTTC CASSSSGSTNEQFF
17 TRBJ2-6 TRBV19 - TRBD1 TGTGCCAGTAGGAAGCAGGGGGAAGGTTCTGGGGCCAACGTCCTGACTTTC CASRKQGEGSGANVLTF
15 TRBJ2-3 TRBV5-4 - - TGTGCCAGCAGGGCCTCAGGGAAGGCCACAGATACGCAGTATTTT CASRASGKATDTQYF
13 TRBJ2-3 TRBV2 - - TGTGCCAGCAGTGACCAGGGGACAGATACGCAGTATTTT CASSDQGTDTQYF
16 TRBJ1-2 TRBV11-2 - - TGTGCCAGCAGCCTCCTTGGGGGAGGCAGCGTCTATGGCTACACCTTC CASSLLGGGSVYGYTF
15 TRBJ2-1 TRBV7-2 - TRBD1 TGTGCCAGCAGCGGGGACAGGGCGTCCTACAATGAGCAGTTCTTC CASSGDRASYNEQFF
16 TRBJ1-5 TRBV18 - - TGTGCCAGCTCACCACCGCGGCAGGGGAGCAATCAGCCCCAGCATTTT CASSPPRQGSNQPQHF
12 TRBJ1-2 TRBV6-1 - TRBD1 TGTGCCAGCAGGACAGGGGCGAGTGGCTACACCTTC CASRTGASGYTF
13 TRBJ2-1 TRBV28 - TRBD1 TGTGCCAGCAGGCTGGACAGGGACAATGAGCAGTTCTTC CASRLDRDNEQFF
14 TRBJ2-1 TRBV28 - - TGTGCCAGCAGTAACCCGACGGAGTACAATGAGCAGTTCTTC CASSNPTEYNEQFF
16 TRBJ2-2 TRBV5-4 - - TGTGCCAGCAGCTTAGGGTCAGGGGGGTACACCGGGGAGCTGTTTTTT CASSLGSGGYTGELFF
17 TRBJ1-1 TRBV27 - TRBD1 TGTGCCAGCAAAATTAACAGGGGGGTGGGTTCTAACACTGAAGCTTTCTTT CASKINRGVGSNTEAFF
15 TRBJ2-7 TRBV4-2 - TRBD1 TGTGCCAGCAGCCAGACAGGGGGGAGGTCCTACGAGCAGTACTTC CASSQTGGRSYEQYF
15 TRBJ2-3 TRBV14 once TRBD2 TGTGCCAGCAGCCCGGCCCTAGCGGGGTCGGATACGCAGTATTTT CASSPALAGSDTQYF
15 TRBJ1-2 TRBV5-1 - - TGCGCCAGCAGCCCGACAGTTATGGTGGGCTATGGCTACACCTTC CASSPTVMVGYGYTF
15 TRBJ1-4 TRBV4-3 - - TGCGCCAGCAGCCAAGATGGGGGCCCGAGGGAAAAACTGTTTTTT CASSQDGGPREKLFF
14 TRBJ1-5 TRBV2 - TRBD1 TGTGCCAGCAGGCTACAGGGGAATGTGGAGCCCCAGCATTTT CASRLQGNVEPQHF
16 TRBJ2-1 TRBV29-1 - TRBD2 TGCAGCGTTGAAGATGGGAGGGCCGCCTCCTACAATGAGCAGTTCTTC CSVEDGRAASYNEQFF